What follows describes a single T cell receptor (beta chain). Its antigen target is currently unknown. No base quality information exists; no much larger clone differs at one position. CD8 naive samples were CD45RO-negative cells positively selected for CCR7, giving a CD45RA+CCR7+ population that excluded TemRA cells. The donors were healthy, HIV-negative adults who had no recently reported acute infections or vaccinations. Only Caucasian adults living in Nashville, Tennessee, USA were represented among the donors. Blood was collected by leukapheresis, and PBMCs were isolated by Ficoll-Histopaque density gradient centrifugation and then cryopreserved in liquid nitrogen vapor phase. Analytical flow cytometry was used to check the purity and quantity of each magnetically sorted T cell population. From each sorted fraction, genomic DNA was isolated and quantified by UV absorbance on a Nanodrop 2000c.

V loses 5 bases of germline sequence and J loses 0 bases, and the interval between the two ends is 13 bases. Reading from cysteine to phenylalanine, the CDR3 counts 16 amino acids. Solely the CDR3 DNA is kept, with 48 bases framed from the first base. CDR1 and CDR2 (SGHVS, FQNEAQ) derive from the germline V gene. This sample is drawn from a study of shared clonotypes between healthy human individuals (TCRdb year 2020). A note on the overall study: The cohort comprised two women and three men aged 18 to 49 years. Per donor, three plates each were used for CD4 naive and CD4 memory, two for CD8 naive, and one for CD8 memory. Blood TCR repertoires of about five healthy adults were deeply sequenced to estimate repertoire size and the extent of clonotype sharing between individuals. Libraries were prepared and TCR repertoires were sequenced by different laboratories using diverse techniques, in order to increase sequencing depth and limit assay-specific biases. Each donor's leukapheresis produced roughly between roughly 0.85 and 10 billion PBMCs.

Paper-wide results and their limitations: Naive subsets generally had larger estimated clonotype richness than memory subsets. Rarefaction of sorted-subset datasets indicated incomplete sequencing despite the large sequencing depth. Across four donors, roughly 5% of naive CD4, roughly 3.5% of naive CD8, roughly 2.3% of memory CD4, and about 0.44% of memory CD8 clonotypes were shared. Sampling was limited to blood, and TCR repertoires in tissue likely differ from TCR repertoires in blood. Compared with non-shared clonotypes, the clonotypes found in all four sorted-subset donors had higher generation probabilities. Pairwise subsampling indicated that sequencing depth was expected to affect the degree of clonotype sharing among donors. Because the study included only a small number of donors, the genetic and exposure-history diversity represented was limited.

Using the deep immunoSEQ assay, TCR CDR3 regions were amplified from genomic DNA by multiplex PCR. Extracted genomic DNA from each cell subset was distributed evenly across all wells of several immunoSEQ 96-well plates, and each plate was treated as a replicate. For sorted subsets, roughly 190 ng of genomic DNA, equivalent to some 30,000 T cell genomes, went into each replicate PCR. Purified libraries were measured with a Qubit 3.0 fluorometer, size-checked on a Bioanalyzer 2100, and measured again with the KAPA Library Quantification kit. Each immunoSEQ 96-well plate was sequenced on its own single-read 150-cycle Illumina NextSeq 550 flow cell. Per the source publication's procedure: Because the immunoSEQ output included only junctional sequences and no quality scores, the filtering could not be the same as the filtering used for full-length reads. Sequences were annotated with PyIR, a Python wrapper for IgBLAST v1.9, using IMGT germline references to assign V/J genes and CDR3. Reads with weak V/J assignments (E-value above 1e-6), missing CDR3, stop codons, out-of-frame junctions, or ambiguous translated residues were removed. V3J clonotypes were defined as sequences sharing an identical inferred V gene, J gene, and CDR3 amino acid sequence. Percentage overlap between repertoires was calculated by dividing the number of shared unique clonotypes by the size of the smaller repertoire. Repertoire richness was assessed with RTK rarefaction, the Chao1 estimator, and Recon v2.1 estimates of unobserved clonotypes. OLGA was used to compute generation probabilities for all TCRbeta clonotypes that the gDNA method yielded from four donors. What TCRdb holds here is the immuneACCESS table cut down to in-frame rearrangements. Part of the clones is not present; checked against another copy, under half of the missing clones reflect an unresolved V gene, and the others are unexplained. V and J calls and clone size follow that table, whereas D and trimming were derived from the DNA. The sample records about 590,000 clones, roughly 95% of which are singletons. Over 0.09% of the sample is in the top ten clones.

This receptor was identified in a woman aged 25 to 39 in good health. Source material: naive CD8+ T cells sorted from blood. What this sample's cell subset or site label stands for: CD45RA+CCR7+. The V and J segments used are TRBV7-8 and TRBJ2-2; the D segment could be TRBD2, given 5 matching bases. Here the CDR3 is given as CASSNLGAANTGELFF. The base sequence is TGTGCCAGCAGCAACTTAGGAGCGGCGAACACCGGGGAGCTGTTTTTT. Extended through the reference TRBV7-8 and TRBJ2-2 proteins, this CDR3 yields the full variable domain: GAGVSQSPRYKVAKRGQDVALRCDPISGHVSLFWYQQALGQGPEFLTYFQNEAQLDKSGLPSDRFFAERPEGSVSTLKIQRTQQEDSAVYLCASSNLGAANTGELFFGEGSRLTVL.